This T cell receptor beta chain was obtained from a study of T cell changes during pregnancy in multiple sclerosis. From germline, CDR1 is SGHTA and CDR2 FQGNSA. The germline V and J ends were trimmed by 2 bases and 2 bases, with 10 bases remaining between them. CDR3 size: 15 residues. The method was immunoSEQ multiplex PCR; TCRdb's version includes in-frame clones alone and lacks a portion of them. Of some 110,000 clones detected, 92% appear once; the ten largest clones hold 1.5%. This TCR came from a female donor with multiple sclerosis, enrolled in a pregnancy study. This material consisted of peripheral blood, taken in the third trimester of pregnancy. J is TRBJ1-3 and V is TRBV7-2; D uncertain. CDR3 sequence: CASSLSTFAGNTIYF. The CDR3 DNA follows: TGTGCCAGCAGCTTATCTACCTTTGCTGGAAACACCATATATTTT.